The 3 T cell receptor beta chains in this list originate from one sample, sequenced in a study of blood T cell repertoires in COVID-19. TCRdb keeps only in-frame clones here, not all; method: immunoSEQ multiplex PCR. In the table there are about 48,000 clones, 75% to 90% of which are singletons. The sequencing input was peripheral blood. These receptors came from a human donor in a cohort sampled during active COVID-19. The donor label of this sample is uncertain.

This chain connects TRBV10-3 to TRBJ1-1; the D gene is possibly TRBD1 (6 bases). Trimming took 3 bases from V and 4 from J, leaving 12 bases between them. CDR3 length: 14 amino acids. Germline values: CDR1 ENHRY, CDR2 SYGVKD. The CDR3 reads CAISEEGGATEAFF. The CDR3 coding sequence is TGTGCCATCAGTGAAGAAGGGGGAGCCACTGAAGCTTTCTTT.

The chain joins TRBV7-8 to TRBJ1-2, with TRBD1 matching over 11 bases. Germline trimming cut 1 base from V and 6 bases from J; bases unmatched to any gene: 4. The CDR3 is 15 residues long. Germline values: CDR1 SGHVS, CDR2 FQNEAQ. Here the CDR3 reads CASSLDWDRGNGYTF. DNA of the CDR3: TGTGCCAGCAGCTTAGATTGGGACAGGGGGAATGGCTACACCTTC.

This clone was observed a single time. The V gene is TRBV6-4, the J gene TRBJ1-2, with a possible D match to TRBD1 (5 bases). Germline V gene data show CDR1 as MRHNA and CDR2 as SNTAGT. Trimming pared 3 bases from V and 7 bases from J, leaving 12 bases between. The CDR3 contains 13 residues. The DNA for the CDR3 is TGTGCCAGCAGTGAAGTTCAGGGTAGTGGCTACACCTTC. Translated: CASSEVQGSGYTF.